Below are 21 T cell receptor beta chains sequenced from a single sample in a study of molecular identifiers for immune sequencing clone quantification. TCRdb recomputed calls from the PCR reads with MiXCR, one row per CDR3 protein. The sample lists about 640,000 distinct CDR3 sequences; less than 20% were seen once. What was sequenced was naive CD8+ T cells from blood, with Jurkat cell RNA spiked in. The subset was: FACS-sorted CD8+CD4-CCR7+CD45RA+ naive T cells. The receptors were gathered from a human donor in good health. Some libraries in this study had Jurkat cell RNA spiked in.

Regarding this clonotype: One end of the junction fails to match germline, which may point to a read error. V is TRBV5-5 and J is TRBJ2-3; D is unresolved. CDR3 size: 15 residues. CDR1 and CDR2 from the germline V gene are SGHKS and YYEKEE (reference sequence). CDR3 amino acids: CASSLAVARTNTQYF. As DNA, the CDR3 is TGTGCCAGCAGCTTGGCGGTAGCCCGCACAAATACGCAGTATTTT.

This clonotype was seen only a few times. The chain couples TRBV2 to TRBJ2-7, with TRBD2 matching over 7 bases. The CDR3 loop spans 15 amino acids. Germline V gene lookup returns CDR1 SNHLY and CDR2 FYNNEI. With 4 bases clipped from V and 0 bases from J, the junction kept 6 bases outside the gene matches. CDR3 coding DNA: TGTGCCAGCAGTGGAACTAGCGCCAGCTCCTACGAGCAGTACTTC. Encoded protein: CASSGTSASSYEQYF.

This sequence joins TRBV3-1 and TRBJ2-1, with 7 bases fitting TRBD2. The CDR3 contains 16 residues. Germline CDR1 LGHDT, CDR2 YNNKEL (reference sequence). The trim removed 6 bases at V and 6 bases at J, leaving 14 bases unmatched. CDR3 nucleotide sequence: TGTGCCAGCAGGTCCATCGTAGGGACTAATTCCAATGAGCAGTTCTTC. As protein: CASRSIVGTNSNEQFF.

This clonotype came up many times. This chain links TRBV6-5 with TRBJ2-5; D is uncertain. Germline assignment: CDR1 MNHEY and CDR2 SVGAGI. V was pared by 4 bases and J by 2 bases, with 14 bases between. This CDR3 contains 15 residues. CDR3 loop: CASSSYSGGQETQYF. For the CDR3, the DNA is TGTGCCAGCAGTTCCTACTCTGGCGGACAAGAGACCCAGTACTTC.

This chain links TRBV27 with TRBJ2-5, with 7 bases aligning to TRBD2. The CDR3 is 16 amino acids. J was trimmed by 0 bases and V by 0 bases; bases with no gene match: 4. Germline CDR1 and CDR2: MNHEY and SMNVEV (reference sequence). The CDR3 is CASSLSAGVYQETQYF. The CDR3, as DNA: TGTGCCAGCAGTTTATCCGCGGGAGTTTACCAAGAGACCCAGTACTTC.

This clonotype was recorded a few times. The V call is TRBV9, the J call TRBJ2-2; D ambiguous. V was pared by 4 bases and J by 5 bases, with 18 bases between. Germline V gene sequence: CDR1 SGDLS, CDR2 YYNGEE. This CDR3 comprises 16 residues. CDR3 sequence: CASSRVPNFPTGELFF. CDR3 sequence (DNA): TGTGCCAGCAGCCGGGTCCCTAACTTTCCGACCGGGGAGCTGTTTTTT.

A note on this clonotype: No conserved phenylalanine or tryptophan ends this CDR3, so it is likely a read error. The chain combines TRBV6-2 or TRBV6-3 with TRBJ1-1; TRBD1 agrees at 7 bases. This CDR3 has 16 residues. Germline V gene data show CDR1 as MNHEY and CDR2 as SVGEGT. The V segment lost 6 bases and the J segment 5 bases; nucleotides outside the gene matches: 15. In DNA, the CDR3 is TGTGCCAGCAGACAGGGACTTCGACAGGGTTGGACTGAAGCTTTCCTT. Translating gives CASRQGLRQGWTEAFL.

This clonotype has a handful of counts. The CDR3 is CASSQLGADEQFF. Written as DNA, the CDR3 is TGTGCCAGCAGCCAACTAGGGGCGGATGAGCAGTTCTTC. The rearrangement links TRBV4-2 to TRBJ2-1, with D possibly being TRBD1 (5 bases). V gave up 2 bases and J gave up 8 bases, with 10 bases separating them. The germline gives CDR1 LGHNA, CDR2 YNFKEQ. The CDR3 covers 13 residues.

This clonotype showed up many times. DNA for the CDR3: TGTGCCAGCAGCCCCCGTTCCCGCAGTTTGGAAGAGACCCAGTACTTC. Translating it yields CASSPRSRSLEETQYF. This rearrangement joins TRBV7-6 to TRBJ2-5, with D unresolved. Trimming removed 5 bases from V and 3 bases from J, with 19 bases in between. The CDR3 sequence is 16 residues long. Germline values: CDR1 SGHVS, CDR2 FNYEAQ.

In this sample, this clonotype turned up many times. This chain joins TRBV12-3 or TRBV12-4 and TRBJ1-4; 9 bases agree with TRBD1. The CDR3 has 15 amino acids. Trimming cost V 5 bases and J 6 bases; bases outside gene matches: 7. The DNA of the CDR3 is TGTGCCAGCAGTGAAACAGGGGGCTGGTATGAAAAACTGTTTTTT. Encoded protein: CASSETGGWYEKLFF.

For this clonotype: This may be a read error: a much more frequent sequence differs by one nucleotide. The genes are TRBV3-1 and TRBJ2-7, with 11 positions matching TRBD2. This CDR3 is built from 17 residues. In germline, CDR1 is LGHDT, CDR2 YNNKEL (reference sequence). Written as DNA, the CDR3 is TGTGCCGGCAGCCAAGATTTCCTAGCGGGAGGCCCACCGGAGCAGTACTTC. Its translation: CAGSQDFLAGGPPEQYF.

This clonotype was recorded many times. The chain recombines TRBV20-1 with TRBJ1-1; the D gene is possibly TRBD1 (6 bases). V was shortened by 3 bases and J by 1 base, with 12 bases between the two germline ends. Germline lookup yields CDR1 DFQATT and CDR2 SNEGSKA (reference sequence). This CDR3 is 14 amino acids long. The CDR3 here is CSASFPTGNTEAFF. CDR3 coding DNA: TGCAGTGCTAGTTTTCCGACAGGGAACACTGAAGCTTTCTTT.

This clonotype occurred a few times. A read error may be the cause here, since a much bigger clone is one base away. As the CDR3 is not closed by the conserved phenylalanine or tryptophan, this likely results from a read error. V is TRBV27 and J is TRBJ2-3; D uncertain. Trimming removed 4 bases at V and 1 base at J, with 9 bases between. The CDR3 contains 14 residues. Germline V gives CDR1 MNHEY, CDR2 SMNVEV (reference sequence). CDR3 coding DNA: TGTGCCAGCAGTTCCTGGGAAGGCACAGATACGCAGTATTCT. Its translation: CASSSWEGTDTQYS.

The CDR3 sequence: CASSPPINYGYTF. Here the CDR3 DNA reads TGCGCCAGCAGCCCTCCCATAAACTATGGCTACACCTTC. The genes are TRBV5-1 and TRBJ1-2, with D uncertain. Germline V lookup: CDR1 SGHRS, CDR2 YFSETQ. This CDR3 has 13 residues. V lost 4 bases, J lost 2 bases, and 9 bases lay in between.

V usage is TRBV19 and J usage is TRBJ2-3, with unresolved D. Germline values: CDR1 LNHDA, CDR2 SQIVND (reference sequence). The V and J ends lost 5 bases and 2 bases respectively, with 5 bases between them. This CDR3 is built from 12 residues. The CDR3 nucleotides read TGTGCCAGTAGTCACCCCACAGATACGCAGTATTTT. Translation gives CASSHPTDTQYF. Supplemented by reference TRBV19 and TRBJ2-3, the full variable domain reads DGGITQSPKYLFRKEGQNVTLSCEQNLNHDAMYWYRQDPGQGLRLIYYSQIVNDFQKGDIAEGYSVSREKKESFPLTVTSAQKNPTAFYLCASSHPTDTQYFGPGTRLTVL.

The chain uses TRBV19 and TRBJ2-7; 7 positions match TRBD2. The CDR3 runs 14 residues. The germline CDR1 and CDR2 sequences are LNHDA and SQIVND (reference sequence). The V segment lost 6 bases and the J segment 2 bases; nucleotides outside the gene matches: 7. The CDR3 region is CASSPAAGTYEQYF. CDR3 DNA: TGTGCCAGTAGCCCCGCAGCGGGAACCTACGAGCAGTACTTC. Variable domain in full (rest from reference TRBV19 and TRBJ2-7): DGGITQSPKYLFRKEGQNVTLSCEQNLNHDAMYWYRQDPGQGLRLIYYSQIVNDFQKGDIAEGYSVSREKKESFPLTVTSAQKNPTAFYLCASSPAAGTYEQYFGPGTRLTVT.

About this clonotype: The conserved phenylalanine or tryptophan normally closing the CDR3 is absent here, so this likely arose from a read error. This chain links TRBV6-5 with TRBJ1-4, with D hard to call. The CDR3 extends over 12 amino acids. Germline CDR1 MNHEY, CDR2 SVGAGI. V lost 10 bases to trimming and J lost 8 bases, with 14 bases between them. The CDR3 DNA is TGTGCCACGGGCGGGGAGCGGGAAAAACTGTTTTTG. Translating gives CATGGEREKLFL.

There are many counts of this clonotype. The gene calls are TRBV7-9 and TRBJ1-1; D ambiguous. From germline, CDR1 is SEHNR and CDR2 FQNEAQ (reference sequence). CDR3 length: 16 residues. V was cut by 1 base and J by 1 base, with 13 bases left in between. In DNA form, the CDR3 reads TGTGCCAGCAGCTTAGTTAAGAGAGAGACGAACACTGAAGCTTTCTTT. It yields the protein CASSLVKRETNTEAFF.

This clonotype was observed many times. The rearrangement links TRBV30 to TRBJ2-3; possibly TRBD2 for D (5 bases). Trimming took 5 bases from V and 1 from J, leaving 13 bases between them. Germline assignment: CDR1 GTSNPN and CDR2 SVGIG (reference sequence). The CDR3 covers 14 residues. The CDR3 DNA sequence: TGTGCCTGGGATTACACCGGGGGCACAGATACGCAGTATTTT. Translated, it gives CAWDYTGGTDTQYF.

As to this clonotype: This may be a read error: a much more frequent sequence differs by one nucleotide. Lacking the conserved final phenylalanine or tryptophan, this CDR3 likely reflects a read error. Here the CDR3 DNA reads TGCGCCAGCAGTGACAGTTTTTACGAGCAGTACCTC. This gives the protein CASSDSFYEQYL. The chain combines TRBV5-1 with TRBJ2-7; D is possibly TRBD1 (5 bases). V lost 5 bases, J lost 4 bases, and 10 bases lay in between. The length of the CDR3 is 12 residues. CDR1 is SGHRS, CDR2 YFSETQ, per germline.

A note on this clonotype: At one end, the junction sequence differs from germline, possibly due to a read error. The chain carries TRBV11-2 and TRBJ2-7; 8 nucleotides line up with TRBD2. The CDR3 is 16 residues long. Germline V gene lookup returns CDR1 SGHAT and CDR2 FQNNGV. As DNA, the CDR3 is TGTGCCAGCAGCTTATTTACGGGGGGGGGCTCGTACGAGCAGTGCTTC. As protein: CASSLFTGGGSYEQCF. Full variable domain (outside the CDR3, taken from reference TRBV11-2 and TRBJ2-7): EAGVAQSPRYKIIEKRQSVAFWCNPISGHATLYWYQQILGQGPKLLIQFQNNGVVDDSQLPKDRFSAERLKGVDSTLKIQPAKLEDSAVYLCASSLFTGGGSYEQCFGPGTRLTVT.